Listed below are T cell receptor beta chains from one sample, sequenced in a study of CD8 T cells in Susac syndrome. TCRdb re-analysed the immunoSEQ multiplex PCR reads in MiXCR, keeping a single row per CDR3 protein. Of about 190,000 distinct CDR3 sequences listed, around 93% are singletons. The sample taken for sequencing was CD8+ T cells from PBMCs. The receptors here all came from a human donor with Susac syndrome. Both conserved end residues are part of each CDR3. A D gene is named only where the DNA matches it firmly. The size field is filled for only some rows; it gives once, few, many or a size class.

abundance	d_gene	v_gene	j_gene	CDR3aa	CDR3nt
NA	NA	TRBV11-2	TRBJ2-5	CASSFIGETQYF	TGTGCCAGCAGCTTCATAGGGGAGACCCAGTACTTC
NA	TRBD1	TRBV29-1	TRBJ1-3	CSVWTTGVGGNTIYF	TGCAGCGTTTGGACGACAGGGGTGGGAGGAAACACCATATATTTT
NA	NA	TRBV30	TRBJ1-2	CAWRALGQALYGYTF	TGTGCCTGGAGAGCCCTCGGGCAGGCGCTTTATGGCTACACCTTC
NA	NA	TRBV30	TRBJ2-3	CAWSVGIGTDTQYF	TGTGCCTGGAGTGTAGGGATAGGCACAGATACGCAGTATTTT
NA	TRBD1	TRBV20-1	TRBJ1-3	CSAEQGADGNTIYF	TGCAGTGCTGAACAGGGGGCGGATGGAAACACCATATATTTT
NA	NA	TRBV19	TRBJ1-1	CASSPRRLEAFF	TGTGCCAGTAGTCCCCGACGGCTTGAAGCTTTCTTT
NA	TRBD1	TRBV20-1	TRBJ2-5	CSARGRDRGPETQYF	TGCAGTGCTAGAGGGAGGGACAGGGGGCCCGAGACCCAGTACTTC
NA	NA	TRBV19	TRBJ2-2	CASSIALLNTGELFF	TGTGCCAGTAGTATAGCTCTTCTGAACACCGGGGAGCTGTTTTTT
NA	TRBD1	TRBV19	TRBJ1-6	CASTGGNSPLHF	TGTGCCAGTACAGGGGGAAATTCACCCCTCCACTTT
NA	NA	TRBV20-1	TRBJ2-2	CSARRGQEGNTGELFF	TGCAGTGCTAGGAGAGGGCAAGAGGGGAACACCGGGGAGCTGTTTTTT
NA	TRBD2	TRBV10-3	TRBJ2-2	CAIRGMTLAGAYTGELFF	TGTGCCATCAGGGGGATGACCCTAGCGGGGGCCTACACCGGGGAGCTGTTTTTT
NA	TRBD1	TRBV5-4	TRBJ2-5	CASSFTIGTGGTEETQYF	TGTGCCAGCAGCTTTACGATCGGAACAGGGGGCACGGAAGAGACCCAGTACTTC
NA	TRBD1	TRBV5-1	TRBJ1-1	CASSFFGQGNTEAFF	TGCGCCAGCAGCTTCTTCGGACAGGGGAACACTGAAGCTTTCTTT
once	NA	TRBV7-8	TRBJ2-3	CASSLQTPELANTQYF	TGTGCCAGCAGCCTACAGACCCCGGAGTTGGCAAATACGCAGTATTTT
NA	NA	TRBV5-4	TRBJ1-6	CASSYTGSPLHF	TGTGCCAGCAGCTACACAGGTTCCCCCCTCCACTTT
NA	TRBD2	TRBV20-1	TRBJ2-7	CSARDRLAVTYEQYF	TGCAGTGCTAGAGATCGGCTAGCGGTAACCTACGAGCAGTACTTC
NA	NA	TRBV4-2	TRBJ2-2	CASSQTGEVAGELFF	TGTGCCAGCAGCCAAACGGGAGAAGTTGCCGGGGAGCTGTTTTTT
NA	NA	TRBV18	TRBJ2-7	CASSPPSPDIRYEQYF	TGTGCCAGCTCACCACCGTCCCCGGACATACGCTACGAGCAGTACTTC
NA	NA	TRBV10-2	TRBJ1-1	CASATQNTEAFF	TGCGCCAGCGCTACGCAGAACACTGAAGCTTTCTTT
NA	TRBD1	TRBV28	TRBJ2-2	CASSLSLGTGGTGELFF	TGTGCCAGCAGTTTATCCCTAGGGACAGGGGGCACCGGGGAGCTGTTTTTT
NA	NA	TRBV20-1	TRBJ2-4	CSASRTGPGDIQYF	TGCAGTGCTAGTAGGACCGGGCCCGGGGACATTCAGTACTTC
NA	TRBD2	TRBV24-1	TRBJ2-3	CATSGYEWEGLTDTQYF	TGTGCCACCAGTGGGTACGAGTGGGAGGGCCTGACAGATACGCAGTATTTT
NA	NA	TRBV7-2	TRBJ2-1	CASILFGEGRSYNEQFF	TGTGCCAGCATCCTCTTTGGCGAAGGGCGGTCCTACAATGAGCAGTTCTTC
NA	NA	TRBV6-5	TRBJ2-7	CASSYSGGNYEQYF	TGTGCCAGCAGTTACTCAGGGGGAAACTACGAGCAGTACTTC
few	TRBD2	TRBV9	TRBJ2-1	CASSVSGGPYNEQFF	TGTGCCAGCAGCGTCAGCGGGGGGCCATACAATGAGCAGTTCTTC
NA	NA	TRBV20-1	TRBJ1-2	CSARDRQDYGYTF	TGCAGTGCTAGAGATAGGCAGGACTATGGCTACACCTTC
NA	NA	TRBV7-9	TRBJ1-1	CASSLVSGDTEAFF	TGTGCCAGCAGCTTAGTATCCGGGGACACTGAAGCTTTCTTT
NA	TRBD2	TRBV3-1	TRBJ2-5	CASSHSFTLAGVDGETQYF	TGTGCCAGCAGCCACAGTTTTACCCTAGCGGGAGTTGACGGTGAGACCCAGTACTTC
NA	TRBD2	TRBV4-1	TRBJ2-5	CASSQAPTSGGGETQYF	TGCGCCAGCAGCCAAGCCCCCACTAGCGGGGGTGGAGAGACCCAGTACTTC
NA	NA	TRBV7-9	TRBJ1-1	CASSFQGTLFF	TGTGCCAGCAGCTTTCAGGGGACCCTTTTCTTT
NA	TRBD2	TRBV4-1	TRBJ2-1	CASSQAGTSGSLYNEQFF	TGCGCCAGCAGCCAAGCCGGGACTAGCGGGAGCCTCTACAATGAGCAGTTCTTC
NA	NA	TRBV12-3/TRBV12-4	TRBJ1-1	CASSFNVGREAFF	TGTGCCAGCAGTTTTAACGTAGGAAGGGAAGCTTTCTTT
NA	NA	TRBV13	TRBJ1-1	CASSSLVLFSGDTEAFF	TGTGCCAGCAGCTCCCTTGTTCTTTTCTCGGGAGACACTGAAGCTTTCTTT
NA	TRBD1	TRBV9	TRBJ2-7	CASSPRDRVYSYEQYF	TGTGCCAGCAGCCCTCGAGACAGGGTGTACTCCTACGAGCAGTACTTC
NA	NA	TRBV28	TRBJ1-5	CASSSDLTSNQPQHF	TGTGCCAGCAGCTCTGATCTGACTAGCAATCAGCCCCAGCATTTT